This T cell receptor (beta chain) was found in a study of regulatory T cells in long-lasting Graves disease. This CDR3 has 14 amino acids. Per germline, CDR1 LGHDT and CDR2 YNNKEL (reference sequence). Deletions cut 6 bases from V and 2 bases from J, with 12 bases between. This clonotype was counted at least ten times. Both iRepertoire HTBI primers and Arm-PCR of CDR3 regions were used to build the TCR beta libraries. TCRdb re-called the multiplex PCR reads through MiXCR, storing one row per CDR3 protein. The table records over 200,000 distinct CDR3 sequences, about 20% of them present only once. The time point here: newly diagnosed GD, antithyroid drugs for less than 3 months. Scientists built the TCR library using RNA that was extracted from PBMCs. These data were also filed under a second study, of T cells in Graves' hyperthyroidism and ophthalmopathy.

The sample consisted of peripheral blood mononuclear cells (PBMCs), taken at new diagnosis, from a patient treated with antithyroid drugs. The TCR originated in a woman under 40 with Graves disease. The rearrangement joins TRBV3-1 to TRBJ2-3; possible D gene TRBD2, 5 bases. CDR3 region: CASSHTGNTDTQYF. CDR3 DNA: TGTGCCAGCAGTCATACGGGGAACACAGATACGCAGTATTTT.